This T cell receptor beta chain was captured in a study of beta chain features in type 1 diabetes. Whole-study results and caveats: Moderate yet significant TCRB CDR3 shortening was seen in Type 1 diabetes patients in all four CD4+ subsets.

As to this clone: What it recognizes is unknown.

Every bit of the isolated RNA underwent reverse transcription, so sequencing read expressed TCRB transcripts. Generated by immunoSEQ multiplex PCR, the TCRdb table keeps only in-frame clones and is missing some. The sample comprises about 660,000 clones, roughly an eighth of which are singletons, and roughly 0.04% rests with the top ten. A single heparinised blood sample, averaging around 120 mL, was obtained per donor. Per the germline V gene, CDR1 is SGHTA and CDR2 is FQGNSA. The CDR3 extends over 14 amino acids. The V and J ends lost 4 bases and 5 bases respectively, with 12 bases between them. The clonotype was recovered from a man between 18 and 29 years old with type 1 diabetes. The sequenced material came from naive CD4+ T cells from blood. V is TRBV7-2 and J is TRBJ1-5, with D unresolved. The CDR3 protein is CASSSLHGDQPQHF. For the CDR3, the DNA is TGTGCCAGCAGCTCCCTCCACGGCGATCAGCCCCAGCATTTT.